This entry concerns a single T cell receptor beta chain. The antigen is not known. The V end lost 4 bases, the J end lost 3 bases, and 3 bases lay between the germline ends. This CDR3 is built from 12 residues. Per germline, CDR1 MDHEN and CDR2 SYDVKM. TCRdb's table, derived via immunoSEQ multiplex PCR, lists solely in-frame clones and lacks some. The sample carries about 70,000 clones, 65% to 85% recorded once. The data derive from a study of early stage breast cancer tumors. Study-level results: Compared with adjacent normal breast tissue, tumors showed approximately 2.5-fold greater T cell density and higher clonality.

V usage is TRBV28 and J usage is TRBJ1-4; D remains unclear. The sequence came from a middle-aged person with breast cancer. The specimen was blood. The CDR3: CASSSANEKLFF. CDR3 in DNA: TGTGCCAGCAGTTCCGCTAATGAAAAACTGTTTTTT.